The 28 T cell receptor beta chains below all came from one sample that was sequenced in a study of CD8+CD57+ T cells in acquired aplastic anemia. The study profiled TCR beta VDJ and CDR3 using genomic DNA as template. TCRdb recomputed calls from the reads with MiXCR, one row per CDR3 protein. This repertoire shows more than 40,000 distinct CDR3 sequences, around 70% found once; its top ten account for roughly 34%. The material sequenced was sorted CD4+, CD8+, or CD8+CD57+ T cells (not recorded which) from PBMCs. The receptors come from a human donor in good health, serving as a control.

This clonotype has at least ten counts. The chain combines TRBV5-8 with TRBJ2-3; 16 nucleotides line up with TRBD2. CDR1 SGHTS and CDR2 YDEGEE come from the germline V gene. Trimming took 2 bases from V and 1 from J; bases not matched to a gene: 4. This CDR3 comprises 18 residues. The CDR3 coding sequence is TGTGCCAGCAGCTTCTTTGGGACTAGCGGGAGGGGCACAGATACGCAGTATTTT. Protein: CASSFFGTSGRGTDTQYF.

The chain uses TRBV2 and TRBJ1-4; no reliable D call. Germline CDR1 is SNHLY and CDR2 is FYNNEI. Trimming stripped 6 bases from V and 3 bases from J, with 14 bases between. This CDR3 has 15 amino acids. Written as DNA, the CDR3 is TGTGCCAGCAGCATCGGCCTGGCAGCTAATGAAAAACTGTTTTTT. Residues: CASSIGLAANEKLFF.

This clonotype is medium-sized (0.01 to 0.1%). The gene calls are TRBV24-1 and TRBJ2-1; possibly TRBD1 for D (5 bases). Germline assignment: CDR1 KGHDR and CDR2 SFDVKD. V lost 3 bases to trimming and J lost 0 bases, with 14 bases between them. The CDR3 extends over 17 amino acids. The CDR3 region is CATSDPYKGLSYNEQFF. CDR3 nucleotide sequence: TGTGCCACCAGTGATCCTTATAAGGGGCTCTCCTACAATGAGCAGTTCTTC.

This clonotype was detected a few times. The chain joins TRBV29-1 to TRBJ2-1, with D possibly TRBD1 on 6 matching bases. The germline V gene has CDR1 SQVTM and CDR2 ANQGSEA. Trimming removed 4 bases at V and 5 bases at J, with 18 bases between. This CDR3 spans 15 amino acids. CDR3 in amino acids: CSVGSSRTADNEQFF. Written as DNA, the CDR3 is TGCAGCGTTGGTTCCTCTCGGACAGCAGACAATGAGCAGTTCTTC.

The J gene is TRBJ1-5, the V gene TRBV19, with TRBD1 as a possible D gene (5 bases). The CDR3 sequence is 15 residues long. Germline V CDR1 and CDR2: LNHDA, SQIVND (reference sequence). Between the trimmed V and J ends, which lost 11 bases and 0 bases, there was a span of 17 bases. The CDR3: CASKGRGYSNQPQHF. CDR3 in DNA: TGTGCCTCAAAGGGGCGGGGGTATAGCAATCAGCCCCAGCATTTT.

The chain couples TRBV3-1 to TRBJ1-6; 7 positions agree with TRBD1. Germline CDR1 reads LGHDT; CDR2 reads YNNKEL (reference sequence). The CDR3 covers 16 residues. The V gene end was trimmed by 5 bases and the J gene end by 7 bases; junction bases not matched to a gene: 11. The CDR3 loop reads CASSRSDRVGNSPLHF. The CDR3 nucleotides read TGTGCCAGCAGCAGGTCCGACAGGGTTGGGAATTCACCCCTCCACTTT.

This clonotype was seen a single time. This sequence joins TRBV7-8 and TRBJ2-7, with 7 bases identical to TRBD1. CDR3 length equals 15 residues. Looked up from germline, CDR1 is SGHVS and CDR2 is FQNEAQ. Trimming removed 3 bases from V and 6 bases from J; junction bases left unmatched: 11. The CDR3 loop reads CASSFRTGETFEQYF. CDR3 nucleotide sequence: TGTGCCAGCAGCTTCCGGACAGGAGAAACTTTCGAGCAGTACTTC.

The chain carries TRBV19 and TRBJ2-7, with 7 bases matching TRBD2. Losses at the gene ends were 9 bases for V and 5 bases for J; bases not matched to a gene: 19. The CDR3 runs 16 residues. CDR1 and CDR2 (germline): LNHDA, SQIVND (reference sequence). DNA for the CDR3: TGTGCCAGCAGCTTAACTTCGCGCGGGAGCTTCAACGAGCAGTACTTC. It specifies CASSLTSRGSFNEQYF.

This clonotype was picked up one time. V gene TRBV6-1 combines with J gene TRBJ1-6; D unclear. Germline V gene data show CDR1 as MNHNS and CDR2 as SASEGT. The CDR3 sequence is 15 residues long. V gave up 1 base and J gave up 8 bases, with 12 bases separating them. The CDR3 loop reads CASSEVWGRDSPLHF. In DNA form, the CDR3 reads TGTGCCAGCAGTGAAGTGTGGGGTAGGGATTCACCCCTCCACTTT.

The chain combines TRBV15 with TRBJ2-7; TRBD2 is a possible D gene (5 bases). The CDR3 consists of 14 residues. The V and J ends lost 8 bases and 0 bases respectively, with 14 bases between them. The germline CDR1 and CDR2 sequences are LNHNV and YYDKDF (reference sequence). The CDR3 nucleotides read TGTGCCACCGGGAGATGGAGGAGCTCCTACGAGCAGTACTTC. Its protein is CATGRWRSSYEQYF.

This sequence joins TRBV7-2 and TRBJ2-5; no firm D call. This CDR3 contains 11 residues. With 3 bases removed from V and 7 bases from J, the gap between germline ends came to 6 bases. In germline, CDR1 is SGHTA, CDR2 FQGNSA. CDR3 sequence: CASSFDATQYF. Written as DNA, the CDR3 is TGTGCCAGCAGCTTTGACGCGACCCAGTACTTC.

This chain uses TRBV7-7 with TRBJ2-2; D is possibly TRBD2 (5 bases). The V gene's germline CDR1 is SSHAT and CDR2 FNYEAQ (reference sequence). The V and J ends lost 5 bases and 7 bases respectively, with 23 bases between them. CDR3 length: 17 amino acids. The CDR3 region is CASSPNRGQPSGGELFF. DNA of the CDR3: TGTGCCAGCAGCCCTAATCGGGGTCAGCCCTCAGGCGGGGAGCTGTTTTTT.

The table lists this clonotype with many counts. CDR3 nucleotides: TGTGCCAGCAGTCCTTCCTCAGGGACAGGGAAAGAGACCCAGTACTTC. It specifies CASSPSSGTGKETQYF. The chain links TRBV27 to TRBJ2-5; 9 nucleotides line up with TRBD1. Germline CDR1 MNHEY, CDR2 SMNVEV (reference sequence). This CDR3 contains 16 residues. The V gene end was trimmed by 5 bases and the J gene end by 3 bases; junction bases not matched to a gene: 10.

A few counts support this clonotype. This chain uses TRBV10-2 with TRBJ2-7; 7 bases fit TRBD1. Germline V gives CDR1 WSHSY, CDR2 SAAADI. V lost 0 bases, J lost 3 bases, and 2 bases stayed unmatched. This CDR3 comprises 14 residues. The CDR3 region is CASSESTGIYEQYF. In nucleotides, the CDR3 is TGCGCCAGCAGTGAGTCGACAGGGATCTACGAGCAGTACTTC.

This sequence joins TRBV24-1 and TRBJ2-7, with 12 bases fitting TRBD2. CDR1 is KGHDR and CDR2 is SFDVKD in the germline V gene. V lost 4 bases, J lost 6 bases, and 6 bases stayed unmatched. The CDR3 covers 15 residues. Written as DNA, the CDR3 is TGTGCCACCAGTGACCGACTAGCGGGAGTGGGCGAGCAGTACTTC. It yields the protein CATSDRLAGVGEQYF.

By share of the sample, this clonotype is medium-sized (0.01 to 0.1%). J is TRBJ2-2 and V is TRBV24-1; D tentatively reads TRBD1 or TRBD2 (5 bases each). This CDR3 comprises 14 residues. V dropped 4 bases and J dropped 4 bases, with 9 bases sitting between them. CDR1 is KGHDR and CDR2 is SFDVKD in the germline V gene. The CDR3 here is CATSEGTSTGELFF. The DNA of the CDR3 is TGTGCCACCAGTGAAGGGACGAGCACCGGGGAGCTGTTTTTT.

This chain connects TRBV15 to TRBJ2-3, with D perhaps TRBD1 or TRBD2 (5 bases each). Trimming cost V 9 bases and J 5 bases, with 15 bases left between them. Germline CDR1 reads LNHNV; CDR2 reads YYDKDF (reference sequence). The CDR3 consists of 13 residues. The CDR3 sequence: CATSTVRGDTQYF. The DNA for the CDR3 is TGTGCCACGTCGACAGTGAGGGGAGATACGCAGTATTTT.

The chain joins TRBV2 to TRBJ2-3, with D unclear. The CDR3 totals 14 residues. The germline V gene encodes CDR1 SNHLY and CDR2 FYNNEI. V lost 11 bases and J lost 1, with 16 bases in between. CDR3 sequence: CASLPWQGTDTQYF. The CDR3 coding sequence is TGTGCCTCCTTACCTTGGCAAGGCACAGATACGCAGTATTTT.

The chain has TRBV5-1 and TRBJ2-7; D might be TRBD1 or TRBD2, each matching 5 bases. V was shortened by 3 bases and J by 7 bases, with 17 bases between the two germline ends. CDR1 and CDR2 (germline): SGHRS, YFSETQ. The CDR3 is 14 residues long. CDR3 coding DNA: TGCGCCAGCAGCTCTTCCGGGACGTCTGGAGAGCAGTACGTC. Its translation is CASSSSGTSGEQYV.

The chain uses TRBV24-1 and TRBJ1-2, with D tentatively TRBD1 (5 bases). The germline V gene has CDR1 KGHDR and CDR2 SFDVKD. Trimming removed 5 bases from V and 7 bases from J, with 7 bases in between. This CDR3 contains 11 residues. CDR3 protein: CATSAGFGYTF. DNA for the CDR3: TGTGCCACCAGTGCAGGGTTTGGCTACACCTTC.

This chain links TRBV25-1 with TRBJ1-2; 7 bases agree with TRBD1. J gave up 8 bases and V 4 bases, and 13 bases lay outside the gene matches. Germline V gene data show CDR1 as MGHDK and CDR2 as SYGVNS. The CDR3 length is 15 residues. In DNA, the CDR3 is TGTGCCAGCAGTGGTACAGGGGTGAGGATTTCGGGCTACACCTTC. It specifies CASSGTGVRISGYTF.

The rearrangement uses TRBV2 and TRBJ1-5; D is perhaps TRBD1 (5 bases). V lost 4 bases to trimming and J lost 6 bases, with 16 bases between them. Germline V gives CDR1 SNHLY, CDR2 FYNNEI. This CDR3 region has 15 residues. This CDR3 is CASSVFDRQSQPQHF. The CDR3 bases are TGTGCCAGCAGTGTTTTTGACAGACAGAGTCAGCCCCAGCATTTT.

This clonotype was counted a single time. The chain joins TRBV11-1 to TRBJ1-1; 11 bases fit TRBD1. The CDR3 contains 16 residues. The junction had 8 bases not matched to a gene; V was cut back by 4 bases and J by 4 bases. Germline-derived CDR1 and CDR2 are SGHAT and FQDESV (reference sequence). This chain's CDR3 is CASSYRTGGAGTEAFF. The CDR3 DNA sequence: TGTGCCAGCAGCTATCGGACAGGGGGCGCTGGCACTGAAGCTTTCTTT.

The chain recombines TRBV5-1 with TRBJ2-2, with D perhaps matching TRBD1 (6 bases). The CDR3 length is 14 residues. The ends were cut back, 4 bases at V and 5 bases at J, with 12 bases in the middle. CDR1 and CDR2 (germline): SGHRS, YFSETQ. Here the CDR3 DNA reads TGCGCCAGCAGCACGGAACAGGGTACCGGGGAGCTGTTTTTT. Translated: CASSTEQGTGELFF.

This chain uses TRBV9 with TRBJ1-1; no clear D. Trimming shortened V by 0 bases and J by 2 bases, and 5 bases separated the two germline ends. The CDR3 contains 13 residues. CDR1 and CDR2 (germline): SGDLS, YYNGEE. This CDR3 is CASSVGFNTEAFF. In nucleotides, the CDR3 is TGTGCCAGCAGCGTAGGGTTCAACACTGAAGCTTTCTTT.

This clonotype occurred a few times. The rearrangement uses TRBV15 and TRBJ2-7; 10 bases match TRBD1. The CDR3 totals 14 residues. CDR1 and CDR2 (germline): LNHNV, YYDKDF (reference sequence). The V gene end was trimmed by 3 bases and the J gene end by 5 bases; junction bases not matched to a gene: 4. The CDR3 bases are TGTGCCACCAGCAGCCGGGACAGGGGCCACGAGCAGTACTTC. Its protein product is CATSSRDRGHEQYF.

The rearrangement links TRBV25-1 to TRBJ2-1, with 8 bases aligning to TRBD2. The CDR3 has 16 amino acids. CDR1 is MGHDK, CDR2 SYGVNS, per germline. V trimming: 5 bases; J trimming: 7 bases; junction bases outside the gene matches: 13. In DNA form, the CDR3 reads TGTGCCAGCAGTCTTACGGGACTAGAGTTTATTAATGAGCAGTTCTTC. As protein: CASSLTGLEFINEQFF.

This clonotype was detected many times. This chain joins TRBV28 and TRBJ1-2, with 7 bases aligning to TRBD1. V shed 3 bases and J 8 bases; nucleotides not matched to a gene: 9. The CDR3 is 14 residues long. Germline lookup yields CDR1 MDHEN and CDR2 SYDVKM. The CDR3 nucleotides read TGTGCCAGCAGTTTGTACAGGGGAGGGGTCGGCTACACCTTC. Its protein product is CASSLYRGGVGYTF.